This T cell receptor (beta chain) derives from a study of blood T cells in healthy people across ages. The CDR3 sequence is 12 residues long. The V gene's germline CDR1 is SEHNR and CDR2 FQNEAQ (reference sequence). Trimming removed 9 bases from V and 5 bases from J; junction bases left unmatched: 2. Those donating, healthy Caucasian individuals from Russia, were aged about 6 to 100. Study-wide points: The study found more naive CD4+ cells and higher diversity in long-lived than aged donors. One million T cells yielded diversity estimates that were considered underestimates.

With regard to this clonotype: As yet, its antigen is unknown.

Through a sample-barcoded 5' primer and a J-beta primer mix, a second PCR was run for about 7 to 12 cycles. Each CDR3 protein is one row after TCRdb ran MiXCR on the 5' RACE reads. In the table there are over a million distinct CDR3 sequences, approximately 42% of which are singletons. V is TRBV7-9 and J is TRBJ2-3, with TRBD2 matching 10 bases. Sample: blood. This sequence originates from a woman aged 18-30 years in good health. CDR3 in amino acids: CASRTSGDTQYF. The CDR3 DNA is TGTGCCAGTCGGACTAGCGGAGATACGCAGTATTTT.